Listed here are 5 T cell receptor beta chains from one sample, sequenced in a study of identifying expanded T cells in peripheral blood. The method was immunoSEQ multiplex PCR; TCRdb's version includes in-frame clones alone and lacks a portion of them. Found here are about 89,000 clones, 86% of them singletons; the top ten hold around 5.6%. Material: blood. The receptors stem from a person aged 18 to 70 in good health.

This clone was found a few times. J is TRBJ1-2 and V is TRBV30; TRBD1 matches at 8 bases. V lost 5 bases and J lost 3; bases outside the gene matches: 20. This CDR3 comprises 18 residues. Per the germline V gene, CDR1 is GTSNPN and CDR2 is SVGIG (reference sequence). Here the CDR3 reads CAWSPRDRLSFPYYGYTF. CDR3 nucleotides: TGTGCCTGGTCGCCCCGGGACAGGCTTAGCTTCCCGTACTATGGCTACACCTTC.

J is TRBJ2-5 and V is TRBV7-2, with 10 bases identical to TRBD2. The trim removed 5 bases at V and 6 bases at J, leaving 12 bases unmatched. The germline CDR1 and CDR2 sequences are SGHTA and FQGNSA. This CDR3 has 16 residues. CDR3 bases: TGTGCCAGCAGCCCCCCCTTGGCTAGCGGGGGTAAGACCCAGTACTTC. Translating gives CASSPPLASGGKTQYF.

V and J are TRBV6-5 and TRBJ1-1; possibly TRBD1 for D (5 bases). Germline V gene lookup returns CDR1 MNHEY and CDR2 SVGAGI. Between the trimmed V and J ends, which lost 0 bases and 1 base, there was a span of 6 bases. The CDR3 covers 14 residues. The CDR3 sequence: CASSYSTENTEAFF. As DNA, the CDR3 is TGTGCCAGCAGTTACTCGACAGAGAACACTGAAGCTTTCTTT.

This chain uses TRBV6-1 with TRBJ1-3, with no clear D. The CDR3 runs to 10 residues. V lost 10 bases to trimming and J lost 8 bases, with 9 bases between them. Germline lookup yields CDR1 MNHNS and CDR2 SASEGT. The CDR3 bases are TGTGCCACCAAATTCGACACCATATATTTT. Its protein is CATKFDTIYF.

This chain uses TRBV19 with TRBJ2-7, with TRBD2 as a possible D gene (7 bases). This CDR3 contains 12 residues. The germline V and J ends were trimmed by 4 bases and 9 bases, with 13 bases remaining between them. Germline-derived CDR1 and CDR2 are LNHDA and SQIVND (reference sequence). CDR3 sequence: CASSTPRGGQYF. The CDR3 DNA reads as TGTGCCAGTAGTACCCCAAGGGGGGGGCAGTACTTC.